This is a list of T cell receptor beta chains from one sample in a study of human T cells and chemical hapten exposure. Each CDR3 protein is one row after TCRdb ran MiXCR on the RACE reads. Here the sample spans 180,000 or so distinct CDR3 sequences, around 25% being singletons. This sample comprised whole blood, obtained in connection with sensitization to the hapten diphenylcyclopropenone (DPC). These receptor sequences come from a woman aged 40 to 50 with alopecia areata. Some clones in this sample may be carry-over from other donors' samples. CDR3s include the opening cysteine and the closing phenylalanine or tryptophan. A D gene is named only where the DNA matches it firmly. Some rows mark clone size as missing; the rest say once, few, many or name a class of expanded clone.

V	size	D	J	DNA	CDR3
TRBV28	-	TRBD1	TRBJ2-7	TGTGCCAGCAGTTTATACCCCGGACAGGGGGCAATAAACGAGCAGTACTTC	CASSLYPGQGAINEQYF
TRBV6-5	few	-	TRBJ1-1	TGTGCCAGCAGTTTTTCGACAGTACGGAACACTGAAGCTTTCTTT	CASSFSTVRNTEAFF
TRBV5-1	-	TRBD2	TRBJ2-1	TGCGCCAGCAGCATCTTAGCGGGAATTGATGAGCAGTTCTTC	CASSILAGIDEQFF
TRBV7-2	-	-	TRBJ2-2	TGTGCCAGCAGCTTAGTGAGGGTTGGCGGGGAGCTGTTTTTT	CASSLVRVGGELFF
TRBV14	-	-	TRBJ2-1	TGTGCCAGCAGCCAAGAGGGGTCTTTATTGCGGGGAGATTCTTATGAGCAGTTCTTC	CASSQEGSLLRGDSYEQFF
TRBV5-1	many	TRBD1	TRBJ2-5	TGCGCCAGCAGCTCGGCCGCCGGGACAGGGGTCGGCGAGACCCAGTACTTC	CASSSAAGTGVGETQYF
TRBV3-2	many	-	TRBJ2-1	TGTGCCAGCAGCTGTACCGGGACTAGCGGGATGAACGCCTACAATGAGCAGTTCTTC	CASSCTGTSGMNAYNEQFF
TRBV6-2/TRBV6-3	-	-	TRBJ1-5	TGTGCCAGCAGTCGGGCGTTGGGTTCGACGGGGCGAGGTAGCAATCAGCCCCAGCATTTT	CASSRALGSTGRGSNQPQHF
TRBV27	few	-	TRBJ1-5	TGTGCCAGCAGTTCCGGGACCGACGTCAATCAGCCCCAGCATTTT	CASSSGTDVNQPQHF
TRBV7-2	-	TRBD2	TRBJ2-3	TGTGCCAGCAGCTATCTGGGAGCGGGAGACCCAGATACGCAGTATTTT	CASSYLGAGDPDTQYF
TRBV28	-	TRBD2	TRBJ2-7	TGTGCCAGCAGTTCCTCTAGCGGGAGGGCCCCCGAGCAGTACTTC	CASSSSSGRAPEQYF
TRBV7-2	-	TRBD2	TRBJ2-1	TGTGCCAGCAGCTTAGGTCTCCTAGCGGGAGTGGGTGAGCAGTTCTTC	CASSLGLLAGVGEQFF
TRBV7-2	-	-	TRBJ2-3	TGTGCCAGCAGCAGAAATGGGGGGGGCCGAGCAGCAGATACGCAGTATTTT	CASSRNGGGRAADTQYF
TRBV27	-	TRBD1	TRBJ2-7	TGTGCCAGCAGGTCCGGGACAGGGGGGGTCGACGAGCAGTACTTC	CASRSGTGGVDEQYF
TRBV7-6	many	-	TRBJ2-2	TGTGCCAGCAGCCCATTTACCGGGACTTTGAACACCGGGGAGCTGTTTTTT	CASSPFTGTLNTGELFF
TRBV7-2	-	-	TRBJ2-1	TGTGCCAGCAGCCTTCGTACGGGGAATGAGCAGTTCTTC	CASSLRTGNEQFF
TRBV27	few	-	TRBJ1-2	TGTGCCAGCGGGACCGGGGGTAACTATGGCTACACCTTC	CASGTGGNYGYTF
TRBV29-1	few	-	TRBJ2-1	TGCAGCGTTGAATGGCAGGTACTCCCCCCTGCCTGGACGCAGTTCTTC	CSVEWQVLPPAWTQFF
TRBV6-2/TRBV6-3	-	-	TRBJ2-7	TGTGCCAGCAGTTCTCCCTCGACGTCTAAGCCAGGGGAGCAGTACTTC	CASSSPSTSKPGEQYF
TRBV5-1	-	-	TRBJ2-7	TGCGCCAGCAGCTTCCTAGGGCAGTCCTACGAGCAGTACTTC	CASSFLGQSYEQYF
TRBV29-1	many	TRBD1	TRBJ2-1	TGCAGCGTTGAGGGGACAGGGCGGGTGAATGAGCAGTTCTTC	CSVEGTGRVNEQFF
TRBV6-1	-	TRBD2	TRBJ2-2	TGTGCCAGCAGTGAACTAGCGGGAGGGCCCGGGGAGCTGTTTTTT	CASSELAGGPGELFF
TRBV27	-	TRBD1	TRBJ2-2	TGTGCCAGCAGTCCTTTAACAGGGGGCAGGGAGCTGTTTTTT	CASSPLTGGRELFF
TRBV28	-	TRBD2	TRBJ2-1	TGTGCCAGCAGCACACTAGCGGCCTCCTACAATGAGCAGTTCTTC	CASSTLAASYNEQFF
TRBV27	-	-	TRBJ1-2	TGTGCCAGCAGTGTGGGGGGGAATGGCGGCTACACCTTC	CASSVGGNGGYTF
TRBV18	many	-	TRBJ1-6	TGTGCCAGCTCACCATCAGGGGTCAATTCACCCCTCCACTTT	CASSPSGVNSPLHF
TRBV6-1	-	-	TRBJ2-5	TGTGCCAGCACCCCCGGGGGTCTGGAGACCCAGTACTTC	CASTPGGLETQYF
TRBV29-1	many	-	TRBJ2-1	TGCAGCGCTCTGATCGGGCAAATCACGGGGGAGCAGTTCTTC	CSALIGQITGEQFF
TRBV6-5	few	-	TRBJ1-2	TGTGCCAGCAGTTACGGGGGAGCTGGCTACACCTTC	CASSYGGAGYTF
TRBV11-2	-	-	TRBJ2-5	TGTGCCAGCAGCCGGAGGGACTACCAAGAGACCCAGTACTTC	CASSRRDYQETQYF
TRBV12-3/TRBV12-4	-	-	TRBJ2-5	TGTGCCAGCAGTTCGAGGAACCAAGAGACCCAGTACTTC	CASSSRNQETQYF
TRBV20-1	-	-	TRBJ2-3	TGCAGTGGGCGGGACACGTACACAGATACGCAGTATTTT	CSGRDTYTDTQYF
TRBV29-1	many	-	TRBJ2-2	TGCAGCGTTGGCAGCGCGAACACCGGGGAGCTGTTTTTT	CSVGSANTGELFF
TRBV29-1	once	TRBD2	TRBJ2-7	TGCAGCGTTGGCGGGGGCTACGAGCAGTACTTC	CSVGGGYEQYF
TRBV27	few	-	TRBJ2-3	TGTGCCAGCAGTCCCCGGATCGCCACAGATACGCAGTATTTT	CASSPRIATDTQYF
TRBV6-6	few	TRBD2	TRBJ2-3	TGTGCCTTGCGCCGGGACTACCGGGATACGCAGTATTTT	CALRRDYRDTQYF